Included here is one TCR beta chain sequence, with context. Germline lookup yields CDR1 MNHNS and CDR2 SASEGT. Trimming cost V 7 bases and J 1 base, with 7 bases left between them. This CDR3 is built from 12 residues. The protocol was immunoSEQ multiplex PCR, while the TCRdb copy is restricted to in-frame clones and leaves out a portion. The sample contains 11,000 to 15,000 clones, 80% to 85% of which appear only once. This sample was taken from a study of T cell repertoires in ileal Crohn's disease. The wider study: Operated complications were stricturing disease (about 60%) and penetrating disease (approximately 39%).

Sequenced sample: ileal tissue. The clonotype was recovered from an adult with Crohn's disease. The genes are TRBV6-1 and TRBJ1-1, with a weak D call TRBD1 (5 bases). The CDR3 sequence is CASNQGNTEAFF. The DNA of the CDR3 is TGTGCCAGCAACCAGGGGAACACTGAAGCTTTCTTT.